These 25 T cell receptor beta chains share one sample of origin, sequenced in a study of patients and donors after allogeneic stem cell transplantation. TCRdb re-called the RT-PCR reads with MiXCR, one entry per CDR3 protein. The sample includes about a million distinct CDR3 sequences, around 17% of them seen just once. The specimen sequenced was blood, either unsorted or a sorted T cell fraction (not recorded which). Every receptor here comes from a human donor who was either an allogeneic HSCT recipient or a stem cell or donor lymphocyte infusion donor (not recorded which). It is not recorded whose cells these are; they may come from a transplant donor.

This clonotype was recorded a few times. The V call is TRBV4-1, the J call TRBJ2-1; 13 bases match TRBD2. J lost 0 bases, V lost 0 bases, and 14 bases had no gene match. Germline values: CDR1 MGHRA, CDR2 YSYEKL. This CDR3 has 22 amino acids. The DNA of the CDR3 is TGCGCCAGCAGCCAAGAAAGTCTCGGACTAGCGGGGGCCCCCAGCTCCTACAATGAGCAGTTCTTC. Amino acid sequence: CASSQESLGLAGAPSSYNEQFF.

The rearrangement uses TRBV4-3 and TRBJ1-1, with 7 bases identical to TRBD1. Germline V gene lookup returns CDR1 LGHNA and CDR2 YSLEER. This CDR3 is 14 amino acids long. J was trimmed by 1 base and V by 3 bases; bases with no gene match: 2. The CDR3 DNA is TGCGCCAGCAGCCACAACAGGGGGAACACTGAAGCTTTCTTT. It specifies CASSHNRGNTEAFF.

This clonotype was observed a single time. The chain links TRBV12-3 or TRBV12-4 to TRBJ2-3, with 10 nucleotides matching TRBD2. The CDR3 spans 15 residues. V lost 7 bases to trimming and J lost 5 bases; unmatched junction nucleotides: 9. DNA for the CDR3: TGTGCCAGCACCATTAGCGGGGGGAAGGGAGATACGCAGTATTTT. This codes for CASTISGGKGDTQYF.

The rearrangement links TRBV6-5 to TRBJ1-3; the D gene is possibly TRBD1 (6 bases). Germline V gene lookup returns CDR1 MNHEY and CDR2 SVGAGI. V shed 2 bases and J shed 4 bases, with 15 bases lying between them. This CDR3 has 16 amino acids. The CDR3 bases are TGTGCCAGCAGTTACGAGGGGGTGCCGGGAGGAAACACCATATATTTT. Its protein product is CASSYEGVPGGNTIYF.

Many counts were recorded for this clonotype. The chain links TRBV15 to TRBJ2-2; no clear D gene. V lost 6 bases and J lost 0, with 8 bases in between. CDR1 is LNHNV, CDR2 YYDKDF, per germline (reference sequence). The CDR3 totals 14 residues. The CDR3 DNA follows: TGTGCCACCAGAGGTGGCCCGAACACCGGGGAGCTGTTTTTT. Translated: CATRGGPNTGELFF.

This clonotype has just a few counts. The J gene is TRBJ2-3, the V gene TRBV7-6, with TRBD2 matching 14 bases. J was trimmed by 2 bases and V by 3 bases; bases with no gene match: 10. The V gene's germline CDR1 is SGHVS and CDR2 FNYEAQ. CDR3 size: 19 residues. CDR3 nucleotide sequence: TGTGCCAGCAGCTTCCCGGGACTAGCGGGAGTGGGGACCACAGATACGCAGTATTTT. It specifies CASSFPGLAGVGTTDTQYF.

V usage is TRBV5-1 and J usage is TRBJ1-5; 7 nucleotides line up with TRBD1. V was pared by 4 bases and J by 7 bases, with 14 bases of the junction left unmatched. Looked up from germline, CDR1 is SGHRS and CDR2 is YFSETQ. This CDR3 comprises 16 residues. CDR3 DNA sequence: TGCGCCAGCAGCCCGGGATTAGACAGGGCGTCGCAGCCCCAGCATTTT. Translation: CASSPGLDRASQPQHF.

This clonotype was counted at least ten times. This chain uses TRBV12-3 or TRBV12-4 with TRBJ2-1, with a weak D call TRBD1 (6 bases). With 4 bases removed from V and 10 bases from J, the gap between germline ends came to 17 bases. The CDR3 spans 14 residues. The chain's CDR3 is CASSSNLQGYEQFF. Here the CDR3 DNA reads TGTGCCAGCAGTTCCAACTTACAGGGTTACGAGCAGTTCTTC.

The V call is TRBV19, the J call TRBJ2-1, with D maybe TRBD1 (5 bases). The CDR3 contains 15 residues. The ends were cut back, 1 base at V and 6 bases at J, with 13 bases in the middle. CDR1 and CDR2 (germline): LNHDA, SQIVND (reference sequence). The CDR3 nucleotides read TGTGCCAGTAGTATAGTTCAGGGTATGGGCAATGAGCAGTTCTTC. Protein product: CASSIVQGMGNEQFF.

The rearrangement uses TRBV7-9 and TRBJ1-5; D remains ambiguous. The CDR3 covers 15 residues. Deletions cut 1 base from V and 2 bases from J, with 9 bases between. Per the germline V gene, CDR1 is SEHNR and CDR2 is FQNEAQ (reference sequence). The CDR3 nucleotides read TGTGCCAGCAGCTTAGACGCTGGAGGCAATCAGCCCCAGCATTTT. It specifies CASSLDAGGNQPQHF.

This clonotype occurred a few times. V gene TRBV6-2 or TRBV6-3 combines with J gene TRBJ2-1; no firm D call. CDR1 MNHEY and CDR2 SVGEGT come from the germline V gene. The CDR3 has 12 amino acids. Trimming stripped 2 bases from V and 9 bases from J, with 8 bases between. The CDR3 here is CASSYPPSEQFF. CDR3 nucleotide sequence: TGTGCCAGCAGTTACCCCCCTAGTGAGCAGTTCTTC.

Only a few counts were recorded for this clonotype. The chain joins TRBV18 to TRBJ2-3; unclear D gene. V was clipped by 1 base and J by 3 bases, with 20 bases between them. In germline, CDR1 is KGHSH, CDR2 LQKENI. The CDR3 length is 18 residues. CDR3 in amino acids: CASSPLLLGLSGTDTQYF. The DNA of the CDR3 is TGTGCCAGCTCACCACTTCTTCTAGGCCTGTCTGGTACAGATACGCAGTATTTT.

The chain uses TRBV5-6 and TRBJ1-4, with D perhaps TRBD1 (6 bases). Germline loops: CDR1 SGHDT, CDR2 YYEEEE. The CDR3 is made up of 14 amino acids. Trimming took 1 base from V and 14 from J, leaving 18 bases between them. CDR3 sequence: CASSLNGDEGGLFF. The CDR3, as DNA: TGTGCCAGCAGCTTGAACGGAGATGAGGGGGGGCTGTTTTTT.

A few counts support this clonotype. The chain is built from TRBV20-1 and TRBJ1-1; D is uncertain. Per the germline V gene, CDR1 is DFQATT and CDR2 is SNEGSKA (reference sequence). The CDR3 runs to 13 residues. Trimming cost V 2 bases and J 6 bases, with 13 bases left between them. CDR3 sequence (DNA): TGCAGTGCTAGACAGGATATAAGCGCTGAAGCTTTCTTT. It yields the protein CSARQDISAEAFF.

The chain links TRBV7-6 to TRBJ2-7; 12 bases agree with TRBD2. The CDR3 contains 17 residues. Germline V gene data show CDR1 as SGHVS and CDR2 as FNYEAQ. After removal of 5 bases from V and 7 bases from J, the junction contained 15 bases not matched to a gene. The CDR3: CASSPSPLAGGLEEQYF. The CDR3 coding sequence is TGTGCCAGCAGCCCCTCCCCACTAGCGGGGGGACTTGAGGAGCAGTACTTC.

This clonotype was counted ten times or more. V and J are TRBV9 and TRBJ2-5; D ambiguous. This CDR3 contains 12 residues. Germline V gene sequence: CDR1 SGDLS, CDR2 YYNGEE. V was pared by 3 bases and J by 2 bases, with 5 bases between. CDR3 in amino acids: CASSDNQETQYF. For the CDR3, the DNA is TGTGCCAGCAGCGACAATCAAGAGACCCAGTACTTC. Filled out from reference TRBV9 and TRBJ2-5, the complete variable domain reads DSGVTQTPKHLITATGQRVTLRCSPRSGDLSVYWYQQSLDQGLQFLIQYYNGEERAKGNILERFSAQQFPDLHSELNLSSLELGDSALYFCASSDNQETQYFGPGTRLLVL.

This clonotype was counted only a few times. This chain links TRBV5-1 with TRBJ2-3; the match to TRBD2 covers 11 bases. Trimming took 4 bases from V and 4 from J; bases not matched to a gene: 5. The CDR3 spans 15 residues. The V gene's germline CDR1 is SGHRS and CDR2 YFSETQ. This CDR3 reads CASSQLAGDPDTQYF. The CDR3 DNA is TGCGCCAGCAGCCAACTAGCGGGAGACCCAGATACGCAGTATTTT.

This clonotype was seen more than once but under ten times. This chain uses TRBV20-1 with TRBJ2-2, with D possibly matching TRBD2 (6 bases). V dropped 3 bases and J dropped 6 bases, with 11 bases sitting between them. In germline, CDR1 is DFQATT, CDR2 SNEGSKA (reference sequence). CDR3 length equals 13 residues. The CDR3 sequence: CSARDGRAGELFF. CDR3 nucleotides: TGCAGTGCTAGGGACGGGAGAGCCGGGGAGCTGTTTTTT.

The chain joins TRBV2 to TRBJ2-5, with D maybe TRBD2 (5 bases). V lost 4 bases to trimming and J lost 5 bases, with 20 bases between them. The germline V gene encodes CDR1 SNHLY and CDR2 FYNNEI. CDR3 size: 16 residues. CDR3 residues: CASSGGSARIGETQYF. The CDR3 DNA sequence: TGTGCCAGCAGTGGGGGTAGCGCACGAATAGGGGAGACCCAGTACTTC.

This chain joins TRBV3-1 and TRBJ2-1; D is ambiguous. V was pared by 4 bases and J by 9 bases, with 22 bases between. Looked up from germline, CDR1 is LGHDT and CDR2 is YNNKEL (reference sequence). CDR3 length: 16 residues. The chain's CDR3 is CASSPPRRPARIEQFF. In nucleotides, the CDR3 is TGTGCCAGCAGCCCCCCGCGGCGTCCCGCACGTATTGAGCAGTTCTTC.

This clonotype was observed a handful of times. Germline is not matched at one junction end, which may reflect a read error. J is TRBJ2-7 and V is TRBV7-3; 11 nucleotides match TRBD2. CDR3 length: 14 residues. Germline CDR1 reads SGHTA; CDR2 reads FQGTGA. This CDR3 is CASSIPGTSGLNFF. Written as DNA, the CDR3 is TGTGCCAGCAGCATACCCGGGACTAGCGGCCTTAACTTCTTC.

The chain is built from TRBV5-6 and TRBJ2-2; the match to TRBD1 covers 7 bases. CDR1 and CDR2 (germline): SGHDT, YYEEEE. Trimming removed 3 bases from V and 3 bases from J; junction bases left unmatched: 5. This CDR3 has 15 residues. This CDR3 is CASSSLRGHTGELFF. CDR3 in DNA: TGTGCCAGCAGCTCCCTAAGGGGGCACACCGGGGAGCTGTTTTTT.

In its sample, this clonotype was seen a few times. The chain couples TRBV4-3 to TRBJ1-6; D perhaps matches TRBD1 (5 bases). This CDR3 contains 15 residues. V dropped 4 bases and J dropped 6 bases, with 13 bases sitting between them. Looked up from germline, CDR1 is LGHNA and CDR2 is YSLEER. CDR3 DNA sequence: TGCGCCAGCAGCCGAGGGACGGATACTAATTCACCCCTCCACTTT. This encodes CASSRGTDTNSPLHF.

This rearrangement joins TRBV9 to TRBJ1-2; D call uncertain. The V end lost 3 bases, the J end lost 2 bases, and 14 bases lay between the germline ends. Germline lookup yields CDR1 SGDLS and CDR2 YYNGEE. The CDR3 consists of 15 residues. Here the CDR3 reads CASSAGEGKNYGYTF. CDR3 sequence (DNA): TGTGCCAGCAGCGCCGGTGAAGGGAAAAACTATGGCTACACCTTC.

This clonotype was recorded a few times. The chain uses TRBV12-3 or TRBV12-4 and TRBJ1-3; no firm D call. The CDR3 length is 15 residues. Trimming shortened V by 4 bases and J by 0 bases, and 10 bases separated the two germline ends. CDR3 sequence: CASSSRGLSGNTIYF. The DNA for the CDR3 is TGTGCCAGCAGTTCTCGGGGTCTCTCTGGAAACACCATATATTTT.